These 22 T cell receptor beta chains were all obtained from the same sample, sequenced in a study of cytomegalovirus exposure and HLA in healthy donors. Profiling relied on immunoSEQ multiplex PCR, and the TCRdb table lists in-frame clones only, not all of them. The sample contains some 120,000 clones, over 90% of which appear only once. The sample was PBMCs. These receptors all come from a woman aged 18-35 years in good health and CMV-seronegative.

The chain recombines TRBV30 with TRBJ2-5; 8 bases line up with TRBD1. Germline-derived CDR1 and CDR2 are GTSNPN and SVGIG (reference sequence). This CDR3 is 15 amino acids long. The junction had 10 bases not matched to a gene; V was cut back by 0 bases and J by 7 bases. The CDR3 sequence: CAWSVSDRGTGTQYF. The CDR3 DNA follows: TGTGCCTGGAGTGTATCCGACAGGGGTACGGGGACCCAGTACTTC.

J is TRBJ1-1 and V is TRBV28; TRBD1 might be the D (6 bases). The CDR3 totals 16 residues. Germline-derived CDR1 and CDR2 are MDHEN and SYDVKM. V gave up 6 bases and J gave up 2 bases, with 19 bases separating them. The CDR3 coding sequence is TGTGCCAGCAGCCTACCCCTTGGGACACCCAACACTGAAGCTTTCTTT. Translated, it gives CASSLPLGTPNTEAFF.

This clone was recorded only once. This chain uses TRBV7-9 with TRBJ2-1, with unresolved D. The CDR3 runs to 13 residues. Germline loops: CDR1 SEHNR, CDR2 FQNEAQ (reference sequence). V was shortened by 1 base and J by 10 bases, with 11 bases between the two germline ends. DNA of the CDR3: TGTGCCAGCAGCTTAGGTCCGGAGAAGGAGCAGTTCTTC. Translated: CASSLGPEKEQFF.

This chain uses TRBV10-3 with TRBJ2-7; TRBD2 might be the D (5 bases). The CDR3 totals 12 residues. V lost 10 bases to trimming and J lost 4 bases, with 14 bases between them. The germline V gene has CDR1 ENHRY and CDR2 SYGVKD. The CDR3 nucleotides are TGTGCCACCGCCGAGGGCCAATACGAGCAGTACTTC. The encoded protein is CATAEGQYEQYF.

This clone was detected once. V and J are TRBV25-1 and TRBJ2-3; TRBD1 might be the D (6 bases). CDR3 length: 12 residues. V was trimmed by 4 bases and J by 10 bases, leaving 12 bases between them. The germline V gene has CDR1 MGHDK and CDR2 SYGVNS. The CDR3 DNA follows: TGTGCCAGCAGTGGGGACATTTTTGCGCAGTATTTT. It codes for CASSGDIFAQYF.

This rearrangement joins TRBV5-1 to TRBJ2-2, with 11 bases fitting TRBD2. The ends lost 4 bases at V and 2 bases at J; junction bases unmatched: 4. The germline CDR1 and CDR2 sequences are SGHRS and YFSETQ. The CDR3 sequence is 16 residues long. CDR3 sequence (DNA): TGCGCCAGCAGCCCGACTAGCGGGACTAACACCGGGGAGCTGTTTTTT. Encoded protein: CASSPTSGTNTGELFF.

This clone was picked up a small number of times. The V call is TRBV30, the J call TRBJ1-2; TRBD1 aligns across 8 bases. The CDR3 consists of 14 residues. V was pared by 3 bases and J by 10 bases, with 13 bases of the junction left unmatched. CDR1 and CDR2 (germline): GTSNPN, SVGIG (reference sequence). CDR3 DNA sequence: TGTGCCTGGAGCGCCGTTCCTCGGACAGGGTCCTACACCTTC. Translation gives CAWSAVPRTGSYTF.

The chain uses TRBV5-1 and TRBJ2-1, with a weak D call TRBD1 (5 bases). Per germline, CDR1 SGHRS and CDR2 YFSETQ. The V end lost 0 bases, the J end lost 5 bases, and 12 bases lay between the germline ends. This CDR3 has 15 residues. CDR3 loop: CASSLGTTRNNEQFF. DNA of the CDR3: TGCGCCAGCAGCTTGGGGACAACGAGAAACAATGAGCAGTTCTTC.

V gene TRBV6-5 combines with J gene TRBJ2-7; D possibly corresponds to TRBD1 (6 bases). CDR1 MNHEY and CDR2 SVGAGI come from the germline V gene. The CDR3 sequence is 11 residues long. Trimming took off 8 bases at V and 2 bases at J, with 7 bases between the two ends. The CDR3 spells CASQGTYEQYF. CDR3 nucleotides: TGTGCCAGCCAGGGGACCTACGAGCAGTACTTC.

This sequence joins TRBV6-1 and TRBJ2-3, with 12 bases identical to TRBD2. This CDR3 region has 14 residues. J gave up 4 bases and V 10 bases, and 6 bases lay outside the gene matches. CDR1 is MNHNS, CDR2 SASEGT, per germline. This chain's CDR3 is CAITTSGSADTQYF. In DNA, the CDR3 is TGTGCCATTACGACTAGCGGGAGTGCAGATACGCAGTATTTT.

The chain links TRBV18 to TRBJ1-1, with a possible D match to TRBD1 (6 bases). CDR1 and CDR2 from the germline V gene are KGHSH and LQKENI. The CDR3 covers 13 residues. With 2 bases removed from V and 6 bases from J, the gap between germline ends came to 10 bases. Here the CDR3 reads CASSPTGTSEAFF. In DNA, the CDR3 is TGTGCCAGCTCACCAACAGGGACGTCTGAAGCTTTCTTT.

In nucleotides, the CDR3 is TGCAGCGTGGGACAGGGTCAAAATCAGCCCCAGCATTTT. Translating gives CSVGQGQNQPQHF. The chain couples TRBV29-1 to TRBJ1-5, with TRBD1 identical over 9 bases. Germline CDR1 reads SQVTM; CDR2 reads ANQGSEA. This CDR3 has 13 residues. Unmatched junction bases numbered 4, after V lost 6 bases and J lost 4 bases.

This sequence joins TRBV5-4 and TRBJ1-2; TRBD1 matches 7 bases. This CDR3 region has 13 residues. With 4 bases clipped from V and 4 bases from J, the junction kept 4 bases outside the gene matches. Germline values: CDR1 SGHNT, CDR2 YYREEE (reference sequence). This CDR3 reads CASSAGTVYGYTF. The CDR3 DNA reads TGTGCCAGCAGCGCCGGGACAGTCTATGGCTACACCTTC.

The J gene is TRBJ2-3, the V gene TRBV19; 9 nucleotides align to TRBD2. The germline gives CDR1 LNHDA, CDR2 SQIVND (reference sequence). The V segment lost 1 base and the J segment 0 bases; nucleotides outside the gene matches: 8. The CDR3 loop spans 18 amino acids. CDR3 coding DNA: TGTGCCAGTAGTATAGGTAGCGGGGGAACCACTAGCACAGATACGCAGTATTTT. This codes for CASSIGSGGTTSTDTQYF.

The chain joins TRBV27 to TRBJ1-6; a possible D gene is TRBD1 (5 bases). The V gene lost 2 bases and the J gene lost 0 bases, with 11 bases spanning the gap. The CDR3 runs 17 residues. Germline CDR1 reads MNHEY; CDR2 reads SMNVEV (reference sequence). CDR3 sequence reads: CASSLQGLSSYNSPLHF. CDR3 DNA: TGTGCCAGCAGTTTACAGGGCCTATCCTCCTATAATTCACCCCTCCACTTT.

CDR3 in DNA: TGCGCCAGCAGCCAAGAACAGGGGAGTTCGTCCTACGAGCAGTACTTC. As protein: CASSQEQGSSSYEQYF. The chain joins TRBV4-1 to TRBJ2-7, with 7 positions matching TRBD1. Germline assignment: CDR1 MGHRA and CDR2 YSYEKL. J gave up 1 base and V 0 bases, and 6 bases lay outside the gene matches. The CDR3 covers 16 residues.

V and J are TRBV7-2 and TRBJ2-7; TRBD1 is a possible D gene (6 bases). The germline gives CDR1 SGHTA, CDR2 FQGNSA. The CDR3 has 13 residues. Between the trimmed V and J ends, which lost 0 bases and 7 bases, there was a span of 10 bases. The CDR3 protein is CASSLAVRGEQYF. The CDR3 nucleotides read TGTGCCAGCAGCTTAGCGGTCAGGGGTGAGCAGTACTTC.

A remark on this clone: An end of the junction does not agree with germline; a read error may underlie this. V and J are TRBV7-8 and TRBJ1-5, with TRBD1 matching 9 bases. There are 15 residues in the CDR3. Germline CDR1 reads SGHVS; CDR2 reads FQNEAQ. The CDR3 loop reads CASSLDRGLNQPQHF. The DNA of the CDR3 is TGTGCCAGCAGTTTAGACAGGGGGTTAAATCAGCCCCAGCATTTT.

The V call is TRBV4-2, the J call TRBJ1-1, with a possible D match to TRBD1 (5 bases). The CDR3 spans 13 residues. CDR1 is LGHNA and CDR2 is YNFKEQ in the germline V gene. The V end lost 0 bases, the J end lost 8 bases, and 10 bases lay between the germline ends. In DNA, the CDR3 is TGTGCCAGCAGCCAAGATCTGTGGACAGAAGCTTTCTTT. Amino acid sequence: CASSQDLWTEAFF.

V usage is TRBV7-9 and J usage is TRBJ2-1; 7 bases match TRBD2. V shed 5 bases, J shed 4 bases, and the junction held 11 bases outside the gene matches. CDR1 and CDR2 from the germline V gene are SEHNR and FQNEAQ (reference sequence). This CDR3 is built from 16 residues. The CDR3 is CASSPEGGSGYNEQFF. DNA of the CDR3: TGTGCCAGCAGCCCGGAGGGAGGGTCAGGATACAATGAGCAGTTCTTC.

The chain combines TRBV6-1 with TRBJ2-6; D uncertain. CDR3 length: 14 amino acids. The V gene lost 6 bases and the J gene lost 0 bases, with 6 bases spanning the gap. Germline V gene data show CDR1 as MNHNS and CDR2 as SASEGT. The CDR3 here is CASSRVSGANVLTF. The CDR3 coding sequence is TGTGCCAGCAGCCGGGTCTCTGGGGCCAACGTCCTGACTTTC.

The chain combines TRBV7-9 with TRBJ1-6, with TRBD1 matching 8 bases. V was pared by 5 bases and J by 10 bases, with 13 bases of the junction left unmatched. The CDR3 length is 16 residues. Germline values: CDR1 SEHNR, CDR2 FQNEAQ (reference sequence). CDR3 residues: CASSTGQGQLNSPLHF. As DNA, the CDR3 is TGTGCCAGCAGCACCGGACAGGGTCAGTTGAACTCACCCCTCCACTTT.